These 28 T cell receptor beta chains originate from one sample sequenced in a study of T cells in Graves' hyperthyroidism and ophthalmopathy. Amplification targeted TCR beta CDR3 regions from RNA transcripts. HTBI primers were employed in a first-round RT-PCR of the TCR CDR3. One entry per CDR3 protein results from TCRdb running MiXCR on the multiplex PCR reads. The sample carries approximately 490,000 distinct CDR3 sequences, around a fifth recorded once. The sequenced material came from blood. All receptors come from a woman in her sixties or seventies with Graves' ophthalmopathy.

This chain uses TRBV5-1 with TRBJ2-1, with D tentatively TRBD1 (6 bases). V was trimmed by 0 bases and J by 9 bases, leaving 13 bases between them. This CDR3 is 14 amino acids long. Germline values: CDR1 SGHRS, CDR2 YFSETQ. This CDR3 reads CASSLGSQGLEQFF. The CDR3 region has the DNA TGCGCCAGCAGCTTGGGATCACAGGGCCTTGAGCAGTTCTTC.

This clonotype was counted between two and nine times. V and J are TRBV5-1 and TRBJ2-7; 7 nucleotides match TRBD1. The CDR3 is 15 residues long. CDR1 and CDR2 from the germline V gene are SGHRS and YFSETQ. With V trimmed by 3 bases and J by 0 bases, 6 bases remained unmatched. CDR3 bases: TGCGCCAGCAGCTCAGGGGGAGTAGGCTCCTACGAGCAGTACTTC. Protein product: CASSSGGVGSYEQYF.

This clonotype was seen only a few times. The V call is TRBV6-1, the J call TRBJ1-2, with 8 bases identical to TRBD1. Trimming cost V 6 bases and J 5 bases; bases outside gene matches: 5. Germline CDR1 MNHNS, CDR2 SASEGT. The CDR3 sequence is 13 residues long. In nucleotides, the CDR3 is TGTGCCAGCAGGACGACAGGGGAATATGGCTACACCTTC. It translates to CASRTTGEYGYTF.

This clonotype occurred many times. V is TRBV27 and J is TRBJ2-1; D unresolved. The CDR3 length is 13 residues. V was pared by 6 bases and J by 9 bases, with 15 bases between. Germline V gives CDR1 MNHEY, CDR2 SMNVEV (reference sequence). CDR3 DNA: TGTGCCAGCAGAACTCTAGGAGTTGGTGAGCAGTTCTTC. It encodes CASRTLGVGEQFF.

The sample holds many counts of this clonotype. The rearrangement uses TRBV28 and TRBJ1-2; D gene uncertain. CDR3 length: 13 residues. The V and J ends lost 3 bases and 6 bases respectively, with 11 bases between them. CDR1 MDHEN and CDR2 SYDVKM come from the germline V gene. CDR3 protein: CASSFGLKNGYTF. In nucleotides, the CDR3 is TGTGCCAGCAGTTTCGGACTTAAGAATGGCTACACCTTC.

This clonotype was recorded a few times. This rearrangement joins TRBV20-1 to TRBJ2-7; 14 bases are shared with TRBD2. Germline V gene data show CDR1 as DFQATT and CDR2 as SNEGSKA (reference sequence). V shed 4 bases and J 6 bases; nucleotides not matched to a gene: 2. The CDR3 extends over 13 amino acids. The CDR3 nucleotides read TGCAGTGCTACGGGACTAGCGGGAGTCGAGCAGTACTTC. Translating gives CSATGLAGVEQYF.

This chain joins TRBV20-1 and TRBJ2-7; 7 bases match TRBD2. This CDR3 comprises 13 residues. Germline lookup yields CDR1 DFQATT and CDR2 SNEGSKA (reference sequence). The CDR3 bases are TGCACGGGTGTGCGGGAGACCTCTTACGAGCAGTACTTC. Translated, it gives CTGVRETSYEQYF.

The chain has TRBV7-2 and TRBJ1-2; the match to TRBD1 covers 8 bases. CDR3 length: 14 amino acids. After removal of 4 bases from V and 2 bases from J, the junction contained 3 bases not matched to a gene. Per the germline V gene, CDR1 is SGHTA and CDR2 is FQGNSA. In DNA form, the CDR3 reads TGTGCCAGCAGCTCCGACAGGGGAAACTATGGCTACACCTTC. This sequence encodes CASSSDRGNYGYTF.

The gene calls are TRBV5-1 and TRBJ2-3; 8 nucleotides match TRBD2. This CDR3 spans 16 amino acids. V shed 2 bases and J 0 bases; nucleotides not matched to a gene: 5. The germline gives CDR1 SGHRS, CDR2 YFSETQ. The CDR3 DNA is TGCGCCAGCAGCTTTCCGACTAGCGCTAGCACAGATACGCAGTATTTT. Its translation: CASSFPTSASTDTQYF.

J is TRBJ2-1 and V is TRBV28; D unclear. CDR3 size: 12 residues. From germline, CDR1 is MDHEN and CDR2 SYDVKM. The V end was cut by 8 bases, the J end by 0 bases, with 5 bases between. CDR3 amino acids: CASRTSYNEQFF. In DNA, the CDR3 is TGTGCCAGCCGGACCTCCTACAATGAGCAGTTCTTC.

This clonotype occurred many times. V usage is TRBV6-1 and J usage is TRBJ1-5; D gene ambiguous. CDR3 size: 16 residues. Germline V gene lookup returns CDR1 MNHNS and CDR2 SASEGT. V lost 5 bases and J 2 bases, leaving 16 bases between the germline ends. The CDR3 bases are TGTGCCAGCAGTCCGCGGGAGGGTTCGGGCAATCAGCCCCAGCATTTT. It encodes CASSPREGSGNQPQHF.

The V gene is TRBV18, the J gene TRBJ2-1; perhaps TRBD2 as D (6 bases). CDR1 and CDR2 (germline): KGHSH, LQKENI. Trimming took off 1 base at V and 6 bases at J, with 19 bases between the two ends. There are 17 residues in the CDR3. CDR3 region: CASSPLPLLQGGNEQFF. In DNA form, the CDR3 reads TGTGCCAGCTCACCACTCCCCCTTTTGCAGGGAGGCAATGAGCAGTTCTTC.

The table lists this clonotype with many counts. The gene calls are TRBV2 and TRBJ2-5; 7 bases match TRBD1. The CDR3 contains 12 residues. The germline CDR1 and CDR2 sequences are SNHLY and FYNNEI. Trimming at V came to 3 bases and at J to 5 bases, leaving 0 bases not matched to a gene. CDR3 sequence: CASSETGETQYF. In DNA, the CDR3 is TGTGCCAGCAGTGAGACAGGGGAGACCCAGTACTTC. The complete variable domain, with remaining parts taken from reference TRBV2 and TRBJ2-5, reads EPEVTQTPSHQVTQMGQEVILRCVPISNHLYFYWYRQILGQKVEFLVSFYNNEISEKSEIFDDQFSVERPDGSNFTLKIRSTKLEDSAMYFCASSETGETQYFGPGTRLLVL.

This clonotype has more than one count but fewer than ten. The gene calls are TRBV19 and TRBJ2-2; D is uncertain. The germline V gene has CDR1 LNHDA and CDR2 SQIVND (reference sequence). The length of the CDR3 is 17 residues. V was shortened by 6 bases and J by 0 bases, with 17 bases between the two germline ends. CDR3 loop: CASRSRERNANTGELFF. The CDR3 region has the DNA TGTGCCAGTAGGAGTAGGGAAAGGAATGCGAACACCGGGGAGCTGTTTTTT.

In this sample, this clonotype turned up a few times. The chain couples TRBV20-1 to TRBJ1-2, with TRBD1 matching 8 bases. The trim removed 5 bases at V and 8 bases at J, leaving 13 bases unmatched. The CDR3 is 14 amino acids. Germline V CDR1 and CDR2: DFQATT, SNEGSKA (reference sequence). In DNA form, the CDR3 reads TGCAGTGCTTTACCGGGACAGGTGATTTGGGGCTACACCTTC. It is translated as CSALPGQVIWGYTF.

A few counts support this clonotype. The genes are TRBV20-1 and TRBJ2-3; 7 bases map to TRBD2. The CDR3 length is 15 residues. Germline V gives CDR1 DFQATT, CDR2 SNEGSKA (reference sequence). V dropped 3 bases and J dropped 1; count of bases not matched to a gene: 7. The CDR3 bases are TGCAGTGCTAGCGGGAGGACGGCAGGCACAGATACGCAGTATTTT. It yields the protein CSASGRTAGTDTQYF.

A word on this clonotype: A much larger clone differs by one base, so this may be a read error. This sequence joins TRBV7-2 and TRBJ2-5; D is perhaps TRBD1 (5 bases). This CDR3 has 15 amino acids. Trimming shortened V by 4 bases and J by 4 bases, and 16 bases separated the two germline ends. CDR1 is SGHTA and CDR2 is FQGNSA in the germline V gene. Here the CDR3 DNA reads TGTGCCAGCAGCTCAATGGGTCTGGGGCGAGAGACCCAGTACTTC. Protein: CASSSMGLGRETQYF. The whole variable domain, remainder taken from reference TRBV7-2 and TRBJ2-5, is GAGVSQSPSNKVTEKGKDVELRCDPISGHTALYWYRQSLGQGLEFLIYFQGNSAPDKSGLPSDRFSAERTGGSVSTLTIQRTQQEDSAVYLCASSSMGLGRETQYFGPGTRLLVL.

V and J are TRBV5-1 and TRBJ2-1, with D uncertain. Germline V gene lookup returns CDR1 SGHRS and CDR2 YFSETQ. V dropped 3 bases and J dropped 9 bases, with 13 bases sitting between them. The CDR3 has 13 amino acids. The CDR3 DNA is TGCGCCAGCAGCTCTGGGCCCGCCGGTGAGCAGTTCTTC. Translated: CASSSGPAGEQFF.

The chain combines TRBV6-2 or TRBV6-3 with TRBJ2-5, with D perhaps being TRBD1 or TRBD2 (5 bases each). The CDR3 length is 16 residues. Trimming removed 8 bases at V and 4 bases at J, with 23 bases between. CDR1 and CDR2 (germline): MNHEY, SVGEGT. The CDR3 DNA is TGTGCCAGCGTACTTGGGACGGCCACAAAGGGAGAGACCCAGTACTTC. It yields the protein CASVLGTATKGETQYF.

This rearrangement joins TRBV7-3 to TRBJ2-1; the D gene is possibly TRBD1 (7 bases). This CDR3 comprises 14 residues. V was shortened by 5 bases and J by 13 bases, with 21 bases between the two germline ends. CDR1 is SGHTA, CDR2 FQGTGA, per germline. CDR3 in DNA: TGTGCCAGCAGCCCCTTCAGGGGGACTCCGGGCCAGTTCTTC. Its translation: CASSPFRGTPGQFF.

This rearrangement joins TRBV5-6 to TRBJ2-1; TRBD2 aligns across 13 bases. The CDR3 runs to 18 residues. The junction had 3 bases not matched to a gene; V was cut back by 0 bases and J by 0 bases. Germline lookup yields CDR1 SGHDT and CDR2 YYEEEE. This CDR3 is CASSLVTSGRASYNEQFF. CDR3 bases: TGTGCCAGCAGCTTGGTTACTAGCGGGAGGGCCTCCTACAATGAGCAGTTCTTC. Supplemented by reference TRBV5-6 and TRBJ2-1, the full variable domain reads DAGVTQSPTHLIKTRGQQVTLRCSPKSGHDTVSWYQQALGQGPQFIFQYYEEEERQRGNFPDRFSGHQFPNYSSELNVNALLLGDSALYLCASSLVTSGRASYNEQFFGPGTRLTVL.

This clonotype was seen many times. This chain joins TRBV12-3 or TRBV12-4 and TRBJ2-4; D remains unclear. The CDR3 spans 13 residues. Trimming stripped 5 bases from V and 7 bases from J, with 12 bases between. The CDR3 DNA reads TGTGCCAGCAGTCCACCGTTTCCGAACATTCAGTACTTC. Residues: CASSPPFPNIQYF.

The chain links TRBV3-1 to TRBJ1-1; no definite D call. V lost 0 bases and J lost 5, with 10 bases in between. CDR3 length: 14 residues. The germline V gene has CDR1 LGHDT and CDR2 YNNKEL (reference sequence). The CDR3 DNA sequence: TGTGCCAGCAGCCAAGAACCCTCGAGGACTGAAGCTTTCTTT. Protein product: CASSQEPSRTEAFF.

As to this clonotype: This may come from a read error, since a much larger clone is one base off. V is TRBV9 and J is TRBJ2-5; D gene uncertain. Per germline, CDR1 SGDLS and CDR2 YYNGEE. The CDR3 extends over 15 amino acids. Trimming removed 4 bases from V and 1 base from J, with 14 bases in between. CDR3 residues: CASSHDGYPQETQYF. In DNA form, the CDR3 reads TGTGCCAGCAGCCACGATGGGTACCCCCAAGAGACCCAGTACTTC.

This clonotype was detected only a few times. The genes are TRBV27 and TRBJ2-6; D is possibly TRBD1 (5 bases). CDR1 is MNHEY and CDR2 is SMNVEV in the germline V gene (reference sequence). V was cut by 5 bases and J by 0 bases, with 11 bases left in between. This CDR3 has 16 residues. The CDR3: CASSAPRASGANVLTF. The CDR3 region has the DNA TGTGCCAGCAGTGCACCCAGGGCCTCTGGGGCCAACGTCCTGACTTTC.

This clonotype was seen only a few times. The rearrangement links TRBV5-4 to TRBJ2-7; TRBD2 is a possible D gene (5 bases). Germline V gene lookup returns CDR1 SGHNT and CDR2 YYREEE (reference sequence). The CDR3 spans 13 residues. V shed 4 bases and J shed 5 bases, with 13 bases lying between them. As DNA, the CDR3 is TGTGCCAGCAGCCCGTTTCCGGGAAACGAGCAGTACTTC. The encoded protein is CASSPFPGNEQYF.

The chain is built from TRBV19 and TRBJ1-1; D possibly corresponds to TRBD1 (6 bases). Germline CDR1 LNHDA, CDR2 SQIVND (reference sequence). Trimming pared 7 bases from V and 4 bases from J, leaving 16 bases between. This CDR3 region has 14 residues. Here the CDR3 reads CASNVGGGSTEAFF. Written as DNA, the CDR3 is TGTGCCAGTAATGTTGGAGGGGGGAGCACTGAAGCTTTCTTT.

The chain carries TRBV4-1 and TRBJ2-5; 7 bases fit TRBD1. Germline loops: CDR1 MGHRA, CDR2 YSYEKL. J was trimmed by 3 bases and V by 1 base; bases with no gene match: 8. CDR3 length: 16 amino acids. The chain's CDR3 is CASSQGLGQGEETQYF. The DNA for the CDR3 is TGCGCCAGCAGCCAAGGACTGGGGCAGGGGGAAGAGACCCAGTACTTC.